A single sample gave rise to the 28 T cell receptor beta chains below, sequenced in a study of T cell repertoires in cytomegalovirus infection. TCRdb passed the reads through MiXCR, listing each CDR3 protein once. The sample consists of about 920,000 distinct CDR3 sequences, approximately 31% of them appearing once. The antigens for these receptors are not known. The sequenced sample was cultured CD8+ T cells from PBMCs, obtained from culture after CMV antigen stimulation. These receptors all stem from a human donor in good health (CMV status not recorded). Some clones in this sample may be carry-over from other donors' samples.

The gene calls are TRBV20-1 and TRBJ1-1, with 10 nucleotides matching TRBD1. Germline CDR1 is DFQATT and CDR2 is SNEGSKA (reference sequence). The CDR3 has 14 amino acids. The trim removed 3 bases at V and 1 base at J, leaving 2 bases unmatched. The CDR3 loop reads CSARGTGANTEAFF. The CDR3 region has the DNA TGCAGTGCTAGGGGGACAGGGGCGAACACTGAAGCTTTCTTT.

This clonotype has a handful of counts. The rearrangement joins TRBV6-2 or TRBV6-3 to TRBJ2-7; possible D gene TRBD1, 6 bases. V lost 6 bases and J 4 bases, leaving 16 bases between the germline ends. The CDR3 runs 14 residues. Per germline, CDR1 MNHEY and CDR2 SVGEGT. In DNA, the CDR3 is TGTGCCAGCAGCCTTGGACAGCTAATGTACGAGCAGTACTTC. Amino acid sequence: CASSLGQLMYEQYF.

This clonotype was found a few times. The chain joins TRBV7-6 to TRBJ2-7; D is unclear. Germline values: CDR1 SGHVS, CDR2 FNYEAQ. V lost 5 bases, J lost 0 bases, and 11 bases lay in between. The CDR3 consists of 14 residues. The CDR3 is CASSTDPFSYEQYV. In DNA, the CDR3 is TGTGCCAGCAGCACAGATCCGTTCTCCTACGAGCAGTACGTC.

The gene calls are TRBV5-4 and TRBJ1-3; 7 bases map to TRBD1. The CDR3 has 15 amino acids. The germline V gene has CDR1 SGHNT and CDR2 YYREEE (reference sequence). Unmatched junction bases numbered 7, after V lost 3 bases and J lost 4 bases. This chain's CDR3 is CASSSYRGRGNTIYF. The DNA of the CDR3 is TGTGCCAGCAGCTCTTACAGGGGCCGGGGAAACACCATATATTTT.

The chain recombines TRBV24-1 with TRBJ1-2; D is unclear. Deletions cut 2 bases from V and 13 bases from J, with 13 bases between. CDR3 length: 12 amino acids. From germline, CDR1 is KGHDR and CDR2 SFDVKD. The CDR3 DNA reads as TGTGCCACCAGTGATTCCGAACGGAGTGTCACCTTC. Protein: CATSDSERSVTF.

This chain links TRBV6-2 or TRBV6-3 with TRBJ2-6; the D is unclear. The germline CDR1 and CDR2 sequences are MNHEY and SVGEGT. This CDR3 has 16 residues. Trimming took 8 bases from V and 0 from J, leaving 14 bases between them. In nucleotides, the CDR3 is TGTGCCAGCGATTACGGACGGAGCTCTGGGGCCAACGTCCTGACTTTC. This codes for CASDYGRSSGANVLTF.

This clonotype was seen repeatedly, ten times or more. The chain joins TRBV7-2 to TRBJ2-3; 9 nucleotides agree with TRBD1. The CDR3 sequence is 16 residues long. CDR1 is SGHTA and CDR2 is FQGNSA in the germline V gene. After removal of 5 bases from V and 0 bases from J, the junction contained 6 bases not matched to a gene. The CDR3 is CASSIRDRDSTDTQYF. The CDR3 nucleotides are TGTGCCAGCAGCATACGGGACAGGGACAGCACAGATACGCAGTATTTT. The full variable domain, completed using reference TRBV7-2 and TRBJ2-3, is GAGVSQSPSNKVTEKGKDVELRCDPISGHTALYWYRQSLGQGLEFLIYFQGNSAPDKSGLPSDRFSAERTGGSVSTLTIQRTQQEDSAVYLCASSIRDRDSTDTQYFGPGTRLTVL.

This clonotype was found many times. The chain employs TRBV7-2 and TRBJ2-1, with a weak D call TRBD1 (5 bases). Looked up from germline, CDR1 is SGHTA and CDR2 is FQGNSA. The ends were cut back, 3 bases at V and 4 bases at J, with 19 bases in the middle. The CDR3 has 17 residues. This CDR3 reads CASSFPVDSTIYNEQFF. Here the CDR3 DNA reads TGTGCCAGCAGCTTTCCTGTCGACAGCACTATTTACAATGAGCAGTTCTTC.

Only a few counts were recorded for this clonotype. The chain joins TRBV4-3 to TRBJ1-2, with no clear D. Germline V gene sequence: CDR1 LGHNA, CDR2 YSLEER. This CDR3 is built from 16 residues. V was cut by 0 bases and J by 6 bases, with 17 bases left in between. The CDR3 loop is CASSQDRVGEAHGYTF. The CDR3 nucleotides are TGCGCCAGCAGCCAAGATCGAGTCGGGGAGGCCCATGGCTACACCTTC.

This clonotype was detected only a few times. J is TRBJ2-1 and V is TRBV7-2; 13 bases are a match to TRBD2. Losses at the gene ends were 2 bases for V and 2 bases for J; bases not matched to a gene: 12. The CDR3 runs 20 residues. Germline-derived CDR1 and CDR2 are SGHTA and FQGNSA. This CDR3 is CASSLNTPTSGGIPYNEQFF. CDR3 bases: TGTGCCAGCAGCTTAAATACCCCGACTAGCGGGGGGATACCCTACAATGAGCAGTTCTTC.

This clonotype was observed once. The junction departs from the called germline gene at one end, perhaps through a read error. This sequence joins TRBV7-2 and TRBJ1-5; 9 nucleotides align to TRBD1. The CDR3 sequence is 15 residues long. Per the germline V gene, CDR1 is SGHTA and CDR2 is FQGNSA. In DNA, the CDR3 is TGTGCCAGCAGTTTCCGGGACAGGGTCGATCAGTCCCAGCATTTT. Its translation: CASSFRDRVDQSQHF.

This sequence joins TRBV19 and TRBJ2-2; TRBD1 matches at 7 bases. With 6 bases clipped from V and 0 bases from J, the junction kept 16 bases outside the gene matches. CDR1 LNHDA and CDR2 SQIVND come from the germline V gene (reference sequence). CDR3 length equals 19 residues. This CDR3 reads CASSRDRDSSLPNTGELFF. In DNA, the CDR3 is TGTGCCAGTAGCAGAGACCGGGACAGTTCCCTCCCGAACACCGGGGAGCTGTTTTTT.

This clonotype was detected only once. The CDR3 DNA sequence: TGTGCCAGCAGCTGGATACACGGACAGCCATACGAGCAGTACGTC. Its translation: CASSWIHGQPYEQYV. The V and J genes are TRBV5-3 and TRBJ2-7; maybe TRBD1 (6 bases). TRBV5-3 is annotated as an ORF whose role is uncertain. There are 15 residues in the CDR3.

The CDR3 here is CASSFAGNEQYF. CDR3 nucleotide sequence: TGTGCCAGCAGCTTTGCAGGGAACGAGCAGTACTTC. The rearrangement joins TRBV7-9 to TRBJ2-7, with D possibly being TRBD1 (5 bases). The CDR3 is 12 amino acids. Germline loops: CDR1 SEHNR, CDR2 FQNEAQ (reference sequence). Trimming took 3 bases from V and 5 from J, leaving 8 bases between them.

The chain recombines TRBV7-6 with TRBJ1-5; 9 bases agree with TRBD1. Germline lookup yields CDR1 SGHVS and CDR2 FNYEAQ. This CDR3 contains 16 residues. The junction had 10 bases not matched to a gene; V was cut back by 4 bases and J by 6 bases. As DNA, the CDR3 is TGTGCCAGCAGCTCTCCGGGACAGGGAACGGGTCAGCCCCAGCATTTT. Translation gives CASSSPGQGTGQPQHF. The complete variable domain, with remaining parts taken from reference TRBV7-6 and TRBJ1-5, reads GAGVSQSPRYKVTKRGQDVALRCDPISGHVSLYWYRQALGQGPEFLTYFNYEAQQDKSGLPNDRFSAERPEGSISTLTIQRTEQRDSAMYRCASSSPGQGTGQPQHFGDGTRLSIL.

This chain links TRBV10-2 with TRBJ2-1; a possible D gene is TRBD1 (5 bases). The CDR3 spans 14 residues. The V end lost 2 bases, the J end lost 7 bases, and 12 bases lay between the germline ends. Germline loops: CDR1 WSHSY, CDR2 SAAADI. CDR3 sequence (DNA): TGCGCCAGCAGTGAGCTAGTAGGGGTGAATGAGCAGTTCTTC. Its translation is CASSELVGVNEQFF.

About this clonotype itself: In this CDR3 the conserved last residue, phenylalanine or tryptophan, is missing, so a read error is likely. J is TRBJ2-1 and V is TRBV7-6; D call uncertain. V dropped 1 base and J dropped 7 bases, with 5 bases sitting between them. The CDR3 length is 12 residues. Looked up from germline, CDR1 is SGHVS and CDR2 is FNYEAQ. CDR3 coding DNA: TGTGCCAGCAGCTTAGAAGGTAATGAGCAGTTCTCC. Protein: CASSLEGNEQFS.

The rearrangement links TRBV9 to TRBJ2-3; 10 nucleotides align to TRBD2. CDR3 length: 17 amino acids. The J segment lost 4 bases and the V segment lost 0 bases, leaving 8 bases of the junction unmatched. Germline V gives CDR1 SGDLS, CDR2 YYNGEE. CDR3: CASSVAPAGGPADTQYF. For the CDR3, the DNA is TGTGCCAGCAGCGTAGCCCCAGCGGGGGGGCCGGCAGATACGCAGTATTTT.

V gene TRBV5-1 combines with J gene TRBJ1-1; 8 positions agree with TRBD1. The CDR3 has 18 amino acids. Losses at the gene ends were 0 bases for V and 0 bases for J; bases not matched to a gene: 10. Germline values: CDR1 SGHRS, CDR2 YFSETQ. The CDR3 DNA follows: TGCGCCAGCAGCTTGGAGCAGTTGACAGGGGACATGAACACTGAAGCTTTCTTT. Translation gives CASSLEQLTGDMNTEAFF.

The chain joins TRBV6-1 to TRBJ1-4; D perhaps matches TRBD1 (5 bases). This CDR3 is 14 amino acids long. Looked up from germline, CDR1 is MNHNS and CDR2 is SASEGT. The V end lost 3 bases, the J end lost 7 bases, and 12 bases lay between the germline ends. For the CDR3, the DNA is TGTGCCAGCAGTGAGGACATCCAGCTTGAAAAACTGTTTTTT. As protein: CASSEDIQLEKLFF.

The V call is TRBV15, the J call TRBJ1-1, with 8 positions matching TRBD1. Germline CDR1 is LNHNV and CDR2 is YYDKDF (reference sequence). With 3 bases clipped from V and 2 bases from J, the junction kept 5 bases outside the gene matches. The CDR3 length is 15 residues. In DNA, the CDR3 is TGTGCCACCAGCAGGAGGGGACAGGTTAACACTGAAGCTTTCTTT. Protein product: CATSRRGQVNTEAFF.

This clonotype was counted ten times or more. The chain recombines TRBV7-2 with TRBJ2-2; D may be TRBD1 (5 bases). With 1 base removed from V and 7 bases from J, the gap between germline ends came to 16 bases. Germline V gene sequence: CDR1 SGHTA, CDR2 FQGNSA. The length of the CDR3 is 16 residues. CDR3 DNA: TGTGCCAGCAGCTTAGGTTTACGACAAGGACACGGGGAGCTGTTTTTT. This sequence encodes CASSLGLRQGHGELFF.

This clonotype was observed a handful of times. An end of the junction differs from the germline gene, which may be a read error. The CDR3 loop is CASSPGPTPGADTQYF. CDR3 bases: TGTGCTAGCAGCCCAGGTCCGACCCCTGGGGCAGATACGCAGTATTTT. The gene calls are TRBV7-7 and TRBJ2-3, with no clear D. This CDR3 is 16 amino acids long. Germline V gene data show CDR1 as SSHAT and CDR2 as FNYEAQ (reference sequence). The complete variable domain, with remaining parts taken from reference TRBV7-7 and TRBJ2-3, reads GAGVSQSPRYKVTKRGQDVTLRCDPISSHATLYWYQQALGQGPEFLTYFNYEAQPDKSGLPSDRFSAERPEGSISTLTIQRTEQRDSAMYRCASSPGPTPGADTQYFGPGTRLTVL.

As for this clonotype: A read error may produce the germline difference seen at one junction end. The rearrangement uses TRBV6-6 and TRBJ2-2, with a weak D call TRBD1 (6 bases). Germline lookup yields CDR1 MNHNY and CDR2 SVGAGI (reference sequence). The CDR3 is 14 residues long. CDR3 sequence reads: CAEHRTENTGELFF. For the CDR3, the DNA is TGTGCGGAGCACAGGACAGAGAACACCGGGGAGTTGTTTTTT.

The rearrangement joins TRBV18 to TRBJ2-3; 9 positions agree with TRBD1. Trimming at V came to 3 bases and at J to 4 bases, leaving 8 bases not matched to a gene. The CDR3 spans 16 residues. In germline, CDR1 is KGHSH, CDR2 LQKENI. The CDR3: CASSPRDREFPDTQYF. CDR3 sequence (DNA): TGTGCCAGCTCACCCCGGGACAGGGAATTTCCAGATACGCAGTATTTT.

This CDR3 reads CASSSWRDHSITGELFF. The CDR3 DNA is TGTGCCAGCAGCTCCTGGCGGGACCATAGCATCACCGGGGAGCTGTTTTTT. This chain joins TRBV7-9 and TRBJ2-2, with D maybe TRBD2 (6 bases). The V and J ends lost 4 bases and 4 bases respectively, with 19 bases between them. Per the germline V gene, CDR1 is SEHNR and CDR2 is FQNEAQ (reference sequence). The CDR3 consists of 17 residues.

This chain joins TRBV7-6 and TRBJ1-2; maybe TRBD1 (5 bases). CDR1 is SGHVS, CDR2 FNYEAQ, per germline. The CDR3 contains 15 residues. V shed 5 bases and J shed 6 bases, with 19 bases lying between them. The DNA for the CDR3 is TGTGCCAGCAGCCTCCGGGACGCAGCATTAGATGGCTACACCTTC. It translates to CASSLRDAALDGYTF.

The chain uses TRBV7-9 and TRBJ2-2; D is possibly TRBD2 (5 bases). Per germline, CDR1 SEHNR and CDR2 FQNEAQ (reference sequence). Trimming removed 4 bases at V and 4 bases at J, with 13 bases between. The CDR3 contains 15 residues. The DNA of the CDR3 is TGTGCCAGCAGCTCTGTTCGGACTTCCACCGGGGAGCTGTTTTTT. This gives the protein CASSSVRTSTGELFF.